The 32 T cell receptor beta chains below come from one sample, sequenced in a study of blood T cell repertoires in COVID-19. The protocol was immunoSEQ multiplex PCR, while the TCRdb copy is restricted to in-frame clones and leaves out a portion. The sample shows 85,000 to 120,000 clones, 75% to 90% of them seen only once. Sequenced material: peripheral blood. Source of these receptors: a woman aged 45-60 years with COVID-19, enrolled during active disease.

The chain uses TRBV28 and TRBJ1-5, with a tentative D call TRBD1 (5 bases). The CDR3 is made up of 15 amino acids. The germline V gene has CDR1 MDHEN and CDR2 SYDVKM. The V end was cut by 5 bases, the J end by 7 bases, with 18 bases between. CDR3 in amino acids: CASSPPPGLGQPQHF. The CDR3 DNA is TGTGCCAGCAGTCCCCCCCCGGGACTGGGCCAGCCCCAGCATTTT. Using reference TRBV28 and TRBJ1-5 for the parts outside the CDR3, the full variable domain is DVKVTQSSRYLVKRTGEKVFLECVQDMDHENMFWYRQDPGLGLRLIYFSYDVKMKEKGDIPEGYSVSREKKERFSLILESASTNQTSMYLCASSPPPGLGQPQHFGDGTRLSIL.

CDR3 region: CASSSRDSTNYGYTF. CDR3 DNA: TGTGCCAGCAGTTCCAGAGACAGCACTAACTATGGCTACACCTTC. The V gene is TRBV27, the J gene TRBJ1-2; possibly TRBD1 for D (5 bases). The length of the CDR3 is 15 residues. Trimming stripped 4 bases from V and 0 bases from J, with 12 bases between. The germline V gene has CDR1 MNHEY and CDR2 SMNVEV (reference sequence).

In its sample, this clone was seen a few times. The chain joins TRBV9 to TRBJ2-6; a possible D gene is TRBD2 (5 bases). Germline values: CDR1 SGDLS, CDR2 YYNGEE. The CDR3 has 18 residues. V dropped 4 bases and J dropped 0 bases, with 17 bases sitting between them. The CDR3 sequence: CASSPLTGFYSGANVLTF. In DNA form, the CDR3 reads TGTGCCAGCAGCCCCCTGACGGGGTTCTACTCTGGGGCCAACGTCCTGACTTTC.

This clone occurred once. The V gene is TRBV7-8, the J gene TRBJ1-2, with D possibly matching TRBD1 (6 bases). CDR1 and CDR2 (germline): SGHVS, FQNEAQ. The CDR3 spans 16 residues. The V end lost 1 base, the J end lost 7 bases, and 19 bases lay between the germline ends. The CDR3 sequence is CASSLGGGGEEGGYTF. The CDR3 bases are TGTGCCAGCAGCTTAGGAGGGGGAGGGGAAGAGGGTGGCTACACCTTC.

In DNA, the CDR3 is TGTGCCAGCAGTTTCGGAGGGGGCGGGTACGAGCAGTACTTC. Protein product: CASSFGGGGYEQYF. The J gene is TRBJ2-7, the V gene TRBV7-2, with D possibly TRBD1 on 7 matching bases. The ends were cut back, 6 bases at V and 4 bases at J, with 16 bases in the middle. CDR1 is SGHTA, CDR2 FQGNSA, per germline. The CDR3 covers 14 residues. Looking up the rest from reference TRBV7-2 and TRBJ2-7 gives the full variable domain: GAGVSQSPSNKVTEKGKDVELRCDPISGHTALYWYRQSLGQGLEFLIYFQGNSAPDKSGLPSDRFSAERTGGSVSTLTIQRTQQEDSAVYLCASSFGGGGYEQYFGPGTRLTVT.

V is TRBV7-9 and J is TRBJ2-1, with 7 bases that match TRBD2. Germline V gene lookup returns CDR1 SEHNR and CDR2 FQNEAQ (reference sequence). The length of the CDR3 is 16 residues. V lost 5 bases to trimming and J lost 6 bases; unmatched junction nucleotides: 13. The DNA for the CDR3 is TGTGCCAGCAGCCCCCCGGTGGGAGGGGCTCTCAATGAGCAGTTCTTC. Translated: CASSPPVGGALNEQFF.

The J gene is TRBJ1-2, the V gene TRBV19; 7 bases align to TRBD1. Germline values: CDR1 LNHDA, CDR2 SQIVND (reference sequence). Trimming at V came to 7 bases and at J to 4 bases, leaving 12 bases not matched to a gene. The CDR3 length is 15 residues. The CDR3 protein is CASTPSMGQRYGYTF. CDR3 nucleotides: TGTGCCAGTACCCCCTCCATGGGACAGCGCTATGGCTACACCTTC.

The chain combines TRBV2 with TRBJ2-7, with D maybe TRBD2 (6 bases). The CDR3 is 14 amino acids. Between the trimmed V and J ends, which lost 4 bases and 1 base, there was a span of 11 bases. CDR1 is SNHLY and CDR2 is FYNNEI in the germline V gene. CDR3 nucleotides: TGTGCCAGCAGTGCCCGGGACTGGTCCTACGAGCAGTACTTC. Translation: CASSARDWSYEQYF. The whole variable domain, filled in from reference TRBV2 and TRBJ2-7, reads EPEVTQTPSHQVTQMGQEVILRCVPISNHLYFYWYRQILGQKVEFLVSFYNNEISEKSEIFDDQFSVERPDGSNFTLKIRSTKLEDSAMYFCASSARDWSYEQYFGPGTRLTVT.

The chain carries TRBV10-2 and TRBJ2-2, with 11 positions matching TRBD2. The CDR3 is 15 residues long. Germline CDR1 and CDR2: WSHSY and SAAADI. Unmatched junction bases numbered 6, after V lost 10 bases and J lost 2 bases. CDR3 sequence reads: CATPSGGSNTGELFF. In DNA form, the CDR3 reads TGCGCCACTCCTAGCGGGGGGTCTAACACCGGGGAGCTGTTTTTT.

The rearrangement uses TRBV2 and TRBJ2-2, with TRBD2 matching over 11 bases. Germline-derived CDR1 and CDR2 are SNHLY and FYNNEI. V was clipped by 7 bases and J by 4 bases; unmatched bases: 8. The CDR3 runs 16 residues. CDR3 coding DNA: TGTGCCAGCACAGATAGCGGGGGGGCGGGCACCGGGGAGCTGTTTTTT. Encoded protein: CASTDSGGAGTGELFF.

The CDR3 protein is CASSFARTYEQYF. In nucleotides, the CDR3 is TGTGCCAGCAGTTTCGCTAGAACCTACGAGCAGTACTTC. The chain employs TRBV27 and TRBJ2-7; no reliable D call. Trimming removed 3 bases at V and 2 bases at J, with 8 bases between. This CDR3 has 13 amino acids. Germline V gives CDR1 MNHEY, CDR2 SMNVEV (reference sequence).

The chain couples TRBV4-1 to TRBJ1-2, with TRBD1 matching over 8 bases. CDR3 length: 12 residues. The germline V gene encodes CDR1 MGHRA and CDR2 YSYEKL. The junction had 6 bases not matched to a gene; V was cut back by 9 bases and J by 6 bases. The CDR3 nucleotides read TGCGCCAGGGTTCTGGACAGGGATGGCTACACCTTC. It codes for CARVLDRDGYTF.

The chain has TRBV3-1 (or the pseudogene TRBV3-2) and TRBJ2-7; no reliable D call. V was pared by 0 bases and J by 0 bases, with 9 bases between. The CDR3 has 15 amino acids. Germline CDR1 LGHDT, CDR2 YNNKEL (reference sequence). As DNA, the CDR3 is TGTGCCAGCAGCCAAGATGGTACCAGCTCCTACGAGCAGTACTTC. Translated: CASSQDGTSSYEQYF.

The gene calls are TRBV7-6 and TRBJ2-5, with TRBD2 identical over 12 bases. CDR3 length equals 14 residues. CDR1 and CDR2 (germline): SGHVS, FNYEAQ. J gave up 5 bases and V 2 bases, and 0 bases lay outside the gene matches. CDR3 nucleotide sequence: TGTGCCAGCAGCTTACTAGCGGGGGGGGAGACCCAGTACTTC. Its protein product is CASSLLAGGETQYF. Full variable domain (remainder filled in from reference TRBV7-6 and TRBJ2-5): GAGVSQSPRYKVTKRGQDVALRCDPISGHVSLYWYRQALGQGPEFLTYFNYEAQQDKSGLPNDRFSAERPEGSISTLTIQRTEQRDSAMYRCASSLLAGGETQYFGPGTRLLVL.

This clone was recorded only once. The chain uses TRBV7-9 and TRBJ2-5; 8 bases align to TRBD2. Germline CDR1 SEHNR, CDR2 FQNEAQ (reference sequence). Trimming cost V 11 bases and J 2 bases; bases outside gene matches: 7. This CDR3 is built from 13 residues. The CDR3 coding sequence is TGTGCCTCCGGGAGGGACCTTCAAGAGACCCAGTACTTC. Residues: CASGRDLQETQYF.

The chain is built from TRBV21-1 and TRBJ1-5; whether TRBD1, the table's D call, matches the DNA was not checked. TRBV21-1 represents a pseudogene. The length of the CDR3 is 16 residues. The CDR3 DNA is TGTGCCAGCAGCAAGGGTTGGCAGGGAAAACATCAGCCCCAGCATTTT. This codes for CASSKGWQGKHQPQHF.

This CDR3 is CASSYFQDSPLHF. In DNA, the CDR3 is TGTGCCAGCAGTTACTTTCAGGATTCACCCCTCCACTTT. This rearrangement joins TRBV6-6 to TRBJ1-6; the D is unclear. Between the trimmed V and J ends, which lost 1 base and 8 bases, there was a span of 6 bases. The CDR3 covers 13 residues. Germline V CDR1 and CDR2: MNHNY, SVGAGI (reference sequence).

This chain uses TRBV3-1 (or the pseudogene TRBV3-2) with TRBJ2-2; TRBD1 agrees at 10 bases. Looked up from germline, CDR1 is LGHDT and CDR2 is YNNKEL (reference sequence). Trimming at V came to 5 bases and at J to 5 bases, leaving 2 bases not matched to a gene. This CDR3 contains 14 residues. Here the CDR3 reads CASSTGQGTGELFF. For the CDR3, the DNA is TGTGCCAGCAGCACGGGACAGGGGACCGGGGAGCTGTTTTTT.

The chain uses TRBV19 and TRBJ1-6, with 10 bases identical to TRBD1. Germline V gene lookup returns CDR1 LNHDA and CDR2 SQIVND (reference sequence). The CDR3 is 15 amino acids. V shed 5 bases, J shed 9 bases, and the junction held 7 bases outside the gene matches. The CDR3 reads CASSARTGGTSPLHF. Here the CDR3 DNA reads TGTGCCAGTAGTGCCCGGACAGGGGGGACTTCACCCCTCCACTTT.

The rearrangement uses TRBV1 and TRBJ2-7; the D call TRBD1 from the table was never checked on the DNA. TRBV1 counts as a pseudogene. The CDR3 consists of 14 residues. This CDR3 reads CTSSQRDRTDEQYF. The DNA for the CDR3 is TGCACCAGCAGCCAAAGGGACAGGACCGACGAGCAGTACTTC.

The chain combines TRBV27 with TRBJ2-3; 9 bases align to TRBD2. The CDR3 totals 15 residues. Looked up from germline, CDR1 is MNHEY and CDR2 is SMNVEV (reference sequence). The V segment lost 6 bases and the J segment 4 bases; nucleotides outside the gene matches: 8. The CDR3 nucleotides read TGTGCCAGCAGCCCAGCGGGGGGTTTTTCAGATACGCAGTATTTT. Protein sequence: CASSPAGGFSDTQYF.

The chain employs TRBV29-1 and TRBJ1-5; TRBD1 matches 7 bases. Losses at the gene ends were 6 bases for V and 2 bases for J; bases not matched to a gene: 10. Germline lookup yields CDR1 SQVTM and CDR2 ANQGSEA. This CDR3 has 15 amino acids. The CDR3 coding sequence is TGCAGCGTAACAACCCAGGGGGACCGCAATCAGCCCCAGCATTTT. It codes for CSVTTQGDRNQPQHF.

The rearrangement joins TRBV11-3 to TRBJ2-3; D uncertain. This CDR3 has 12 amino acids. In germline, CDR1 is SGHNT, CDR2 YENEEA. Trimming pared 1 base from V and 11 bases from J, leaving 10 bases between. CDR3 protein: CASSLGGGRQYF. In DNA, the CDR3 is TGTGCCAGCAGCTTAGGCGGTGGCAGGCAGTATTTT.

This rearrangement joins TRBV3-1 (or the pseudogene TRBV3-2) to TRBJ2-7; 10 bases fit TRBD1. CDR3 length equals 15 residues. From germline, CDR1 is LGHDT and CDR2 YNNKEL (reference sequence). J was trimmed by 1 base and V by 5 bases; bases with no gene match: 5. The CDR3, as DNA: TGTGCCAGCAGCGAAGGGACAGGGGTGTCCTACGAGCAGTACTTC. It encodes CASSEGTGVSYEQYF.

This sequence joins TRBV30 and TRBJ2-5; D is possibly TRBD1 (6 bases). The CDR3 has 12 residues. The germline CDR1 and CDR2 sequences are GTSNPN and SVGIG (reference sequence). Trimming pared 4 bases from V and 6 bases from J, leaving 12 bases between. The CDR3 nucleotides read TGTGCCTGGAATCAGGGGACGAAGACCCAGTACTTC. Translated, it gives CAWNQGTKTQYF. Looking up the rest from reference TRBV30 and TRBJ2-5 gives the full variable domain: SQTIHQWPATLVQPVGSPLSLECTVEGTSNPNLYWYRQAAGRGLQLLFYSVGIGQISSEVPQNLSASRPQDRQFILSSKKLLLSDSGFYLCAWNQGTKTQYFGPGTRLLVL.

CDR3 loop: CAISEPGTGRETQYF. The CDR3 coding sequence is TGTGCCATCAGTGAACCTGGGACAGGAAGGGAGACCCAGTACTTC. V usage is TRBV10-3 and J usage is TRBJ2-5; TRBD1 aligns across 8 bases. The CDR3 length is 15 residues. J was trimmed by 5 bases and V by 3 bases; bases with no gene match: 8. In germline, CDR1 is ENHRY, CDR2 SYGVKD.

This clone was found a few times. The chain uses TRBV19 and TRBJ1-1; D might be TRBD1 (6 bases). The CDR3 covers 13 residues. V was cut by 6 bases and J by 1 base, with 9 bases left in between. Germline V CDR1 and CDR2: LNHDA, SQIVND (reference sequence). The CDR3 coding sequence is TGTGCCAGTAGCTCGACAGGGAACACTGAAGCTTTCTTT. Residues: CASSSTGNTEAFF.

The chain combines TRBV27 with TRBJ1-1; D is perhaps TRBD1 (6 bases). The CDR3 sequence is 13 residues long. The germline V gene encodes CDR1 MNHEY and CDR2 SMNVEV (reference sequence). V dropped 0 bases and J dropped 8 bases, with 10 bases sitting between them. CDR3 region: CASSLSLDREAFF. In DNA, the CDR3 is TGTGCCAGCAGTTTATCCTTGGACAGAGAAGCTTTCTTT.

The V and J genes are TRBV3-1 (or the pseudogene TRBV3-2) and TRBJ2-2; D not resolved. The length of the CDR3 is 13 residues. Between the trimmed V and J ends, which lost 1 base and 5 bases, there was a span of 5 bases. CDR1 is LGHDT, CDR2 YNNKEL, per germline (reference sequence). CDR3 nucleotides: TGTGCCAGCAGCCAAGGTCCGACCGGGGAGCTGTTTTTT. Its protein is CASSQGPTGELFF.

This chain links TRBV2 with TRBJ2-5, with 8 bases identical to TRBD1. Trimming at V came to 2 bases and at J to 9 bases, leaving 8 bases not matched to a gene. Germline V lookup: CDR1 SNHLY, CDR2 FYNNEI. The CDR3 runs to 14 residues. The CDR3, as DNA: TGTGCCAGCAGTGAATTAGGACAGGGCGGGGCCCAGTACTTC. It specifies CASSELGQGGAQYF.

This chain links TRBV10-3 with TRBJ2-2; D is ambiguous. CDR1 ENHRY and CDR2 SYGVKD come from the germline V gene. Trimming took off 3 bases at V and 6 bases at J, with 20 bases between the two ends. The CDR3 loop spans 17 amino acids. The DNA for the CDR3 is TGTGCCATCAGTGAAGTTCCGAAGCCCAGGTCCCCCGGGGAGCTGTTTTTT. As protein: CAISEVPKPRSPGELFF.

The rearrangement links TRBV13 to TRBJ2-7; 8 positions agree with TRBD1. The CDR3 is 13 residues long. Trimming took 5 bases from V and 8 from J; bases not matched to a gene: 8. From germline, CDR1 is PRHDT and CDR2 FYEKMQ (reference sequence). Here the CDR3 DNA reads TGTGCCAGCAGCGATGGGACAGGTAGTCAGCAGTACTTC. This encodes CASSDGTGSQQYF.